A single sample is the source of the 14 T cell receptor beta chains below, sequenced in a study of blood T cell repertoires in COVID-19. Data came from immunoSEQ multiplex PCR; TCRdb stores just in-frame clones and leaves some out. The sample shows some 130,000 clones, over 60% of them seen only once. Sequencing was performed on peripheral blood. Source of these receptors: a man older than 75 with acute or convalescent COVID-19.

There are a few counts of this clone. V gene TRBV6-5 combines with J gene TRBJ2-2; 9 bases match TRBD1. The germline gives CDR1 MNHEY, CDR2 SVGAGI. After removal of 0 bases from V and 3 bases from J, the junction contained 2 bases not matched to a gene. The CDR3 length is 16 residues. The CDR3 loop is CASSYSDRGYTGELFF. The CDR3 nucleotides read TGTGCCAGCAGTTACTCGGACAGGGGCTACACCGGGGAGCTGTTTTTT.

The chain links TRBV29-1 to TRBJ1-1; TRBD1 might be the D (6 bases). Germline-derived CDR1 and CDR2 are SQVTM and ANQGSEA. V was pared by 7 bases and J by 1 base, with 16 bases between. This CDR3 is built from 14 residues. CDR3 sequence: CSAATGTTNTEAFF. In DNA form, the CDR3 reads TGCAGCGCCGCTACCGGGACAACGAACACTGAAGCTTTCTTT.

This chain joins TRBV9 and TRBJ2-1; 10 nucleotides match TRBD1. Trimming removed 3 bases from V and 4 bases from J; junction bases left unmatched: 10. The CDR3 loop spans 17 amino acids. Germline values: CDR1 SGDLS, CDR2 YYNGEE. CDR3 amino acids: CASSATMTGQGYNEQFF. For the CDR3, the DNA is TGTGCCAGCAGCGCAACCATGACGGGACAGGGGTACAATGAGCAGTTCTTC.

This chain joins TRBV27 and TRBJ2-2; 11 nucleotides agree with TRBD1. Trimming at V came to 9 bases and at J to 7 bases, leaving 7 bases not matched to a gene. This CDR3 has 14 amino acids. The germline V gene encodes CDR1 MNHEY and CDR2 SMNVEV (reference sequence). This CDR3 reads CASLGTGGRGELFF. The CDR3 DNA reads as TGTGCCAGTTTAGGGACAGGGGGTCGCGGGGAGCTGTTTTTT.

There are a few counts of this clone. The rearrangement uses TRBV5-3 and TRBJ1-6, with TRBD1 matching over 8 bases. TRBV5-3 is noted as an ORF with a role that remains uncertain. V lost 5 bases, J lost 5 bases, and 9 bases stayed unmatched. The CDR3 covers 16 residues. DNA of the CDR3: TGTGCCAGAAGACCCGACAGGGGTGTAGATAATTCACCCCTCCACTTT. This codes for CARRPDRGVDNSPLHF.

This clone was found once. The same CDR3 is also encoded by other DNA sequences in this sample. The chain is built from TRBV5-1 and TRBJ2-5, with D possibly matching TRBD2 (5 bases). The CDR3 is 13 residues long. Germline CDR1 is SGHRS and CDR2 is YFSETQ. V gave up 1 base and J gave up 2 bases, with 6 bases separating them. CDR3 nucleotide sequence: TGCGCCAGCAGCTTGTCGGGGCAAGAGACCCAGTACTTC. Protein product: CASSLSGQETQYF.

The chain couples TRBV19 to TRBJ2-1; 8 bases match TRBD2. Germline V CDR1 and CDR2: LNHDA, SQIVND (reference sequence). Losses at the gene ends were 8 bases for V and 7 bases for J; bases not matched to a gene: 7. This CDR3 region has 13 residues. CDR3 sequence: CASHLREGNEQFF. The DNA of the CDR3 is TGTGCCAGTCACCTCCGGGAGGGGAATGAGCAGTTCTTC.

The chain has TRBV6-2 or TRBV6-3 and TRBJ2-3, with a weak D call TRBD2 (6 bases). V lost 7 bases and J 4 bases, leaving 24 bases between the germline ends. Germline CDR1 and CDR2: MNHEY and SVGEGT. This CDR3 has 17 residues. CDR3 loop: CASNPTTGGVGSDTQYF. The CDR3 coding sequence is TGTGCCAGCAACCCAACGACCGGCGGGGTAGGTTCAGATACGCAGTATTTT.

The rearrangement joins TRBV2 to TRBJ1-5; D is unresolved. V lost 3 bases to trimming and J lost 6 bases, with 15 bases between them. CDR3 length equals 15 residues. Germline lookup yields CDR1 SNHLY and CDR2 FYNNEI. CDR3 in amino acids: CASSDSRLVSQPQHF. The CDR3 region has the DNA TGTGCCAGCAGTGATAGTCGCCTCGTATCTCAGCCCCAGCATTTT.

The chain employs TRBV5-1 and TRBJ1-2; the match to TRBD1 covers 10 bases. Germline V gene lookup returns CDR1 SGHRS and CDR2 YFSETQ. With V trimmed by 1 base and J by 4 bases, 1 base remained unmatched. The CDR3 loop spans 14 amino acids. This CDR3 reads CASSLRTGGYGYTF. The CDR3 DNA sequence: TGCGCCAGCAGCTTGAGGACAGGGGGCTATGGCTACACCTTC.

The chain employs TRBV29-1 and TRBJ1-1; 7 positions match TRBD1. CDR1 and CDR2 (germline): SQVTM, ANQGSEA. V was pared by 6 bases and J by 0 bases, with 4 bases of the junction left unmatched. There are 13 residues in the CDR3. CDR3 bases: TGCAGCGTCCCGGGACAGTTGAACACTGAAGCTTTCTTT. Translated, it gives CSVPGQLNTEAFF.

This clone has only one observation. The V and J genes are TRBV19 and TRBJ1-6, with TRBD1 as a possible D gene (5 bases). The ends were cut back, 4 bases at V and 8 bases at J, with 6 bases in the middle. Germline assignment: CDR1 LNHDA and CDR2 SQIVND (reference sequence). The CDR3 length is 12 residues. DNA for the CDR3: TGTGCCAGTAGTAAAGGGGATTCACCCCTCCACTTT. It codes for CASSKGDSPLHF.

The V and J genes are TRBV7-9 and TRBJ2-1; D perhaps matches TRBD1 (5 bases). The CDR3 covers 12 residues. V lost 5 bases and J lost 7, with 9 bases in between. In germline, CDR1 is SEHNR, CDR2 FQNEAQ (reference sequence). The CDR3 nucleotides are TGTGCCAGCAGCCAGACAGCAAATGAGCAGTTCTTC. Its translation: CASSQTANEQFF.

The V and J genes are TRBV5-4 and TRBJ2-5; D is perhaps TRBD1 (5 bases). Trimming stripped 2 bases from V and 5 bases from J, with 10 bases between. The V gene's germline CDR1 is SGHNT and CDR2 YYREEE (reference sequence). CDR3 length: 13 amino acids. CDR3 sequence (DNA): TGTGCCAGCAGCTTCAGGCAGGGTGAGACCCAGTACTTC. Amino acids: CASSFRQGETQYF.